This T cell receptor beta chain was profiled in a study of blood T cell repertoires in COVID-19. Generated by immunoSEQ multiplex PCR, the TCRdb table keeps only in-frame clones and is missing some. The repertoire consists of around 28,000 clones, with 75% to 90% occurring once and the leading ten covering about 52%. Per germline, CDR1 SGHTS and CDR2 YDEGEE. Unmatched junction bases numbered 6, after V lost 0 bases and J lost 4 bases. CDR3 length: 15 amino acids. The sequence came from a human donor with acute or convalescent COVID-19. The donor label of this sample is uncertain. The sample consisted of peripheral blood. This chain joins TRBV5-8 and TRBJ2-5; 7 nucleotides agree with TRBD1. CDR3 protein: CASSLEGGHGETQYF. The CDR3 DNA reads as TGTGCCAGCAGCTTGGAAGGGGGCCACGGAGAGACCCAGTACTTC.